The T cell receptor beta chain described here comes from a study of beta chain features in type 1 diabetes. Study-level information: Taken together, all samples contributed 107,917,701 examined sorted cells.

A single heparinised draw of 95 to 150 mL on average was taken per donor. Markers CD45RO/CCR7/CD25/CD127/CD95/CD27 served to sort CD4+ naive, central memory, regulatory and stem cell-like memory cells. A single count supports this clone. Sequencing targeted expressed TCRB transcripts, as all isolated RNA had been reverse transcribed. The method was immunoSEQ multiplex PCR; TCRdb's version includes in-frame clones alone and lacks a portion of them. This sample carries more than 140,000 clones, around a tenth of them seen once, and the ten largest clones take 0.65%. Germline loops: CDR1 SGHNT, CDR2 YYREEE (reference sequence). V was clipped by 4 bases and J by 5 bases, with 12 bases between them. This CDR3 has 14 residues.

The chain couples TRBV5-4 to TRBJ1-4; D is ambiguous. The sample consisted of central memory CD4+ T cells from blood. The sequence came from a woman aged 40 to 55 in good health. CDR3 loop: CASSQEGLNEKLFF. The CDR3, as DNA: TGTGCCAGCAGCCAGGAGGGTCTAAATGAAAAACTGTTTTTT.